Sequencing of this T cell receptor beta chain was carried out in a study of blood T cell repertoires in COVID-19 (TCRdb year 2020). The study in broad terms: The collaborator samples originated in the United States, Italy and Spain and spanned the acute and convalescent phases of COVID-19. The material from the prospective study consisted of cDNA or gDNA derived from T cells, B-cell-depleted T cells, or PBMCs. Deeply sampled blood TCRbeta repertoires from subjects exposed to, actively infected with, or recovered from COVID-19 were included in the dataset. A freely available public database, intended as a resource for researchers studying the immune response to SARS-CoV-2, is where the repertoires were released. The samples were drawn from two sources: the first 160 participants of the ongoing ImmuneRACE study, and 1,254 subjects contributed by 6 global collaborators. A de-identified subject ID, COVID-19 status, age in years and sex were almost always included in the sample metadata. Where available, HLA class I and class II types were obtained from metadata supplied by the sample provider rather than from assay-based typing. What the study reported, not specific to this receptor: How much clinical and demographic metadata was included differed by source and by participant, and the metadata was provided uncurated.

Each collaborating institution followed its own protocols to collect whole blood in K2EDTA tubes. For TCRbeta analysis, collaborator samples were shipped as frozen whole blood, as isolated PBMCs, or as DNA extracted from either sample type. On this clone: Its antigen remains unidentified. The sample holds no much larger clone one base away, and base qualities are not on file.

The immunoSEQ Assay, a bias-controlled multiplex PCR, was used to amplify TCRbeta CDR3 regions from genomic DNA. The original methods were these. Within the assay, amplification of reference gene primers was used to estimate how many nucleated cells each sample contained. To quantify the absolute abundance of each unique TCRbeta CDR3 rearrangement, sequence reads were collapsed and filtered. For each sample, productive Simpson clonality was calculated as the square root of Simpson's diversity index across productive rearrangements. TCRdb took over this immuneACCESS table, retaining in-frame rearrangements with V and J assigned. Such tables are incomplete; in checked studies, under half of the missing clones stem from an unresolved V gene, and the remainder is unexplained. V and J calls and clone size are as listed in that table; D and trimming were resolved from the DNA. The sample table holds approximately 76,000 clones, of which about nine tenths were seen once. Jointly, the top ten make up approximately 17% of the sample.

From its cysteine to its phenylalanine, the CDR3 spans 15 amino acids. Only the CDR3 part of the read is kept: 45 bases, read in frame from the first base. V and J lose 6 bases and 2 bases, and a span of 15 bases separates them. The germline V gene (reference sequence) provides CDR1 LGHDT and CDR2 YNNKEL. Recombination connected TRBV3-1 (or the pseudogene TRBV3-2) to TRBJ2-3; there is no confident call for the D gene. The receptor was isolated from a man older than 75 in a cohort sampled during active COVID-19. The sample comprised peripheral blood. Here the CDR3 is given as CASRGDFPNTDTQYF. At the DNA level, the sequence is TGTGCCAGCAGGGGCGATTTCCCCAACACAGATACGCAGTATTTT.